This T cell receptor (beta chain) was captured by sequencing in a study of T cell responses to AZD1222 COVID-19 vaccine. Study observations and caveats: With dominance at 160-218 and 743-854, vaccine-associated CD4 TCRs spanned spike. Only a handful of AZD1222 recipients tested seropositive at baseline. Epitopes outside B.1.351 and B.1.1.7 mutated regions reportedly drew nearly half of spike TCRs. Only after the peak T cell response were repertoires sampled.

Notes on this clone: What it binds is not known.

Germline assignment: CDR1 MNHNS and CDR2 SASEGT. V was shortened by 2 bases and J by 8 bases, with 12 bases between the two germline ends. CDR3 length: 13 residues. Profiling relied on immunoSEQ multiplex PCR, and the TCRdb table lists in-frame clones only, not all of them. The repertoire includes fewer than 140,000 clones, roughly 90% of them detected once, and 5% to 6% sits in the top ten. The TCR sequence derives from an adult in good health. The J gene is TRBJ1-2, the V gene TRBV6-1, with TRBD1 as a possible D gene (5 bases). The sample in question was peripheral blood, obtained on day 0 of AZD1222 vaccination. The CDR3 region is CASSELVGTGYTF. The CDR3 DNA is TGTGCCAGCAGTGAACTAGTGGGGACCGGCTACACCTTC.